This T cell receptor beta chain was observed in a study of blood T cells in healthy people across ages. The second PCR ran about 6 to 11 cycles with a sample-barcoded 5' primer and J-beta primers. Tags on each cDNA molecule came from a template-switch adaptor with 12 random nucleotides. In TCRdb, the 5' RACE reads were re-called with MiXCR into one record per CDR3 protein. Among 1,100,000 or so distinct CDR3 sequences listed, 35% to 55% were seen once. Study observations and caveats: With naive T cell percentage, TCR beta diversity showed a strong correlation.

Every sample yielded at least 6.5 million isolated PBMCs. In this sample, this clonotype turned up once. The antigen remains undetermined. CDR3 length equals 15 residues. The V and J ends lost 5 bases and 0 bases respectively, with 11 bases between them. Germline V gene lookup returns CDR1 SNHLY and CDR2 FYNNEI. The chain employs TRBV2 and TRBJ2-4, with unresolved D. The clonotype was recovered from a woman aged 55-69 years in good health. Sequencing input: blood. The CDR3 protein is CASSSGGIAKNIQYF. In DNA, the CDR3 is TGTGCCAGCAGTTCAGGTGGGATAGCCAAAAACATTCAGTACTTC. Based on the CDR3 plus reference TRBV2 and TRBJ2-4, the full variable domain is EPEVTQTPSHQVTQMGQEVILRCVPISNHLYFYWYRQILGQKVEFLVSFYNNEISEKSEIFDDQFSVERPDGSNFTLKIRSTKLEDSAMYFCASSSGGIAKNIQYFGAGTRLSVL.